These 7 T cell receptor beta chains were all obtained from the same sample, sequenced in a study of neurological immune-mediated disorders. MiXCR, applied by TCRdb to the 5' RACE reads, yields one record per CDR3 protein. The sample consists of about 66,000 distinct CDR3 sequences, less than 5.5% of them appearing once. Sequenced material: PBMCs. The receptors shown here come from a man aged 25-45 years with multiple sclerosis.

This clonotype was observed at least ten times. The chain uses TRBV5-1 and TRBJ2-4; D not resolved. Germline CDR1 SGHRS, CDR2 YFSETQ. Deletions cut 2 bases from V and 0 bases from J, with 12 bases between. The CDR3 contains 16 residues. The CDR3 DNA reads TGCGCCAGCAGCTTTCGGAGTCGTTCAGCCAAAAACATTCAGTACTTC. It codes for CASSFRSRSAKNIQYF.

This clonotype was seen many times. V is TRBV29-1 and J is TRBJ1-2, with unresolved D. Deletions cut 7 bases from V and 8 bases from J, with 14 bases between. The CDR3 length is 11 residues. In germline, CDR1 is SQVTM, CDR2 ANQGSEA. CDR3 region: CSALVSGGYTF. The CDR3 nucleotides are TGCAGCGCTCTCGTCTCTGGGGGCTACACCTTC.

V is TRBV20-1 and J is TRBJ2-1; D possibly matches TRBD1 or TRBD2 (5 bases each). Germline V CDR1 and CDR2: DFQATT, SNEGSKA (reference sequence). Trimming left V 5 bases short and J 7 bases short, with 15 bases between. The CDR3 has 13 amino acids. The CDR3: CSALGDRINEQFF. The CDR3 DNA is TGCAGTGCTTTAGGGGACCGAATAAATGAGCAGTTCTTC.

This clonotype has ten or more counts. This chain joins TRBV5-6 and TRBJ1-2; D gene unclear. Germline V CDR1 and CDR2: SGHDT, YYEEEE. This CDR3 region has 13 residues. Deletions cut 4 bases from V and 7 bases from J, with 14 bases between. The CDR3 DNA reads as TGTGCCAGCAGCAGCGGGTTTCGGGCTGGCTACACCTTC. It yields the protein CASSSGFRAGYTF.

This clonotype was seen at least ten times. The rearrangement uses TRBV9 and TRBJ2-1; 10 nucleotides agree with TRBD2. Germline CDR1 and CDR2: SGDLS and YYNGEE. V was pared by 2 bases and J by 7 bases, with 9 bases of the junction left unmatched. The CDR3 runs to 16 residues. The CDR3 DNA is TGTGCCAGCAGCGTCCTCGAGCGGGGGGGCCAGAATGAGCAGTTCTTC. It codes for CASSVLERGGQNEQFF.

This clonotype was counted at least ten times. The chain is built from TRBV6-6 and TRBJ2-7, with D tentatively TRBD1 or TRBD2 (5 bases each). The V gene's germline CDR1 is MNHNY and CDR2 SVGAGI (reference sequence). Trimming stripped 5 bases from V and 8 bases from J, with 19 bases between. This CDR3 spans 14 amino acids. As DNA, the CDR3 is TGTGCCAGCAGTGAGCCGTACCGGGACCTTAAGCAGTACTTC. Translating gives CASSEPYRDLKQYF.

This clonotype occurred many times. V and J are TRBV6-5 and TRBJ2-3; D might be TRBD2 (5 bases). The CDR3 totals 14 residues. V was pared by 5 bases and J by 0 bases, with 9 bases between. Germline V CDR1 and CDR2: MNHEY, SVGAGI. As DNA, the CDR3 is TGTGCCAGCAGTATTTCGGGGAGCACAGATACGCAGTATTTT. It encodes CASSISGSTDTQYF.